Listed here are 2 T cell receptor beta chains from one sample, sequenced in a study of blood T cell repertoires in COVID-19. Sequencing used immunoSEQ multiplex PCR; TCRdb keeps in-frame clones, though not all of them. There are about 520,000 clones in the sample; 70% to 90% occur only once, and about 3.2% lies in the top ten. Sequencing used peripheral blood. All receptors derive from a human donor in a cohort sampled during active COVID-19.

The chain links TRBV7-2 to TRBJ2-5; 10 bases fit TRBD2. Germline V gene data show CDR1 as SGHTA and CDR2 as FQGNSA. V lost 2 bases, J lost 5 bases, and 5 bases stayed unmatched. The CDR3 contains 15 residues. Written as DNA, the CDR3 is TGTGCCAGCAGCTTACGGACTAGCGGCCGGGAGACCCAGTACTTC. Protein product: CASSLRTSGRETQYF.

This chain uses TRBV28 with TRBJ1-5; D call uncertain. Germline CDR1 MDHEN, CDR2 SYDVKM. CDR3 length: 12 amino acids. The V end lost 10 bases, the J end lost 4 bases, and 11 bases lay between the germline ends. For the CDR3, the DNA is TGTGCCACCCTGGGCCTTAATCAGCCCCAGCATTTT. Protein product: CATLGLNQPQHF.